The rows below give T cell receptor beta chains drawn from one sample of a study of OX40 agonist ivuxolimab in advanced cancers. This table comes from immunoSEQ multiplex PCR, and its TCRdb copy is limited to in-frame clones, with some not included. The table lists 40,000 to 55,000 clones, about 90% of them singletons. The specimen comprised CD4+ or CD8+ T cells sorted from blood, sampled in a trial of the OX40 agonist ivuxolimab. The origin of the receptors is an adult with an advanced solid tumor such as melanoma, head and neck, liver or kidney cancer. Each CDR3 is given with its conserved first and last residue. D genes are given only for firm matches. Part of the rows lack a size; the others show once, few, many or a class for expanded clones.

-,TRBJ2-3,TRBV27,TRBD1,TGTGCCAGCAGTTTTAACAGGGGCCCAGATACGCAGTATTTT,CASSFNRGPDTQYF
few,TRBJ1-1,TRBV7-3,-,TGTGCCAGCAGCTTAGTAGTGTTGGGTTCGGGGTTCACTGAAGCTTTCTTT,CASSLVVLGSGFTEAFF
-,TRBJ1-2,TRBV5-1,-,TGCGCCAGCAGCTTGGGACCCCCCCAGGGTGGCTACACCTTC,CASSLGPPQGGYTF
-,TRBJ1-1,TRBV6-1,-,TGTGCCAGCAGTGAAGGCTACCGCTCAATGAACACTGAAGCTTTCTTT,CASSEGYRSMNTEAFF
-,TRBJ2-1,TRBV7-2,-,TGTGCCAGCAGATCGGGGGCATTGTTTGAGCAGTTCTTC,CASRSGALFEQFF
-,TRBJ2-1,TRBV19,TRBD2,TGTGCCATCTCAAGCGGGAGGTTCACCAATGAGCAGTTCTTC,CAISSGRFTNEQFF
-,TRBJ2-5,TRBV10-2,-,TGCGCCAGCCGGCAGGCTGGGGTGGAGACCCAGTACTTC,CASRQAGVETQYF
-,TRBJ2-1,TRBV11-1,TRBD2,TGTGCCAGCAGCCCATCACTACTAGCGGGAAATGAGCAGTTCTTC,CASSPSLLAGNEQFF
few,TRBJ1-1,TRBV2,TRBD1,TGTGCCAGCAAGTCAGGGGGAACTGAAGCTTTCTTT,CASKSGGTEAFF
-,TRBJ2-5,TRBV2,-,TGTGCCAGCATGATCGACAGGGAGGCAGAGACCCAGTACTTC,CASMIDREAETQYF
-,TRBJ2-3,TRBV7-6,-,TGTGCCAGCAGCTCGGGTGGCTGGGATACGCAGTATTTT,CASSSGGWDTQYF
-,TRBJ2-1,TRBV2,-,TGTGCCAGCGATGGTCAGGGTTTTTCATCAGATGAGCAGTTCTTC,CASDGQGFSSDEQFF
-,TRBJ2-5,TRBV21-1,-,-,CASSRPLFGGGAGETQYF
-,TRBJ1-1,TRBV7-8,-,TGTGCCAGCAGCTTAAGGGACCAGAACACTGAAGCTTTCTTT,CASSLRDQNTEAFF
-,TRBJ2-3,TRBV5-4,-,TGTGCCAGCAGCTTCGTATCTAGCACAGATACGCAGTATTTT,CASSFVSSTDTQYF
-,TRBJ1-6,TRBV6-5,-,TGTGCCAGCAGGGAATTATATTCACCCCTCCACTTT,CASRELYSPLHF
-,TRBJ2-2,TRBV27,-,TGTGCCAGCAGTTTCGGAACGGTGAACACCGGGGAGCTGTTTTTT,CASSFGTVNTGELFF
-,TRBJ1-1,TRBV29-1,TRBD1,TGCAGCGTCGCTACCGGGACAGGGTGGACTGAAGCTTTCTTT,CSVATGTGWTEAFF
once,TRBJ2-7,TRBV19,-,TGTGCCAGTAGTAGCGGGGTCCAGCAATCGCAGTACTTC,CASSSGVQQSQYF
few,TRBJ2-7,TRBV11-3,-,TGTGCCAGCAGCTTGGGGCAGGCTTCCTACGAGCAGTACTTC,CASSLGQASYEQYF
once,TRBJ2-1,TRBV4-2,-,TGTGCCAGCAGCCAAGCATATGAGCAGTTCTTC,CASSQAYEQFF
once,TRBJ2-7,TRBV21-1,-,TGTGCCAGCAGCAAGCAGCCCTACGAGCAGTACTTC,CASSKQPYEQYF
-,TRBJ1-4,TRBV5-5,TRBD1,TGTGCCAGCAGCTCTGGGGGGACAGTTGGGAATGAAAAACTGTTTTTT,CASSSGGTVGNEKLFF
once,TRBJ1-5,TRBV30,-,TGTGCCTGGAGTGTACGCTTCAGGCAGGATAGCAATCAGCCCCAGCATTTT,CAWSVRFRQDSNQPQHF
-,TRBJ2-7,TRBV6-1,-,TGTGCCAGCAGTGAACCCCCAGGGGAGCGGTTCTCCTACGAGCAGTACTTC,CASSEPPGERFSYEQYF
-,TRBJ2-4,TRBV30,-,TGTGCCTGGAGGACCCGACCCAAAAACATTCAGTACTTC,CAWRTRPKNIQYF
-,TRBJ2-7,TRBV10-3,-,TGTGCCATCAGTGAGTCGTGGGGAAACGAGCAGTACTTC,CAISESWGNEQYF
-,TRBJ1-1,TRBV6-6,-,TGTGCCAGCTCAACCCCGAGGGAGAACACTGAAGCTTTCTTT,CASSTPRENTEAFF
-,TRBJ2-7,TRBV2,-,TGTGCCAGCAGTCGGACGGAATTATACGAGCAGTACTTC,CASSRTELYEQYF
once,TRBJ2-2,TRBV27,TRBD2,TGTGCCAGCAGTCGTACCGGGACTCAGGGAGGGACCGGGGAGCTGTTTTTT,CASSRTGTQGGTGELFF
-,TRBJ2-7,TRBV5-4,TRBD1,TGTGCCAGCAGCCACCGGGACAGGGGCCAATTTTCCGAGCAGTACTTC,CASSHRDRGQFSEQYF
-,TRBJ2-7,TRBV28,-,TGTGCCAGCAGTTTGAGTACGGCAAGTTACGAGCAGTACTTC,CASSLSTASYEQYF
-,TRBJ2-1,TRBV5-1,-,TGCGCCAGCAGCCCCGAGGGCATAGGGAGCTCCTACAATGAGCAGTTCTTC,CASSPEGIGSSYNEQFF
-,TRBJ1-1,TRBV7-1,-,TGTGCCAGCAGCTTAGTAGTGTTGGGTTCGGGGTTCACTGAAGCTTTCTTT,CASSLVVLGSGFTEAFF
-,TRBJ2-1,TRBV28,TRBD1,TGTGCCAGCAGTTTGGGGACAGGGTTGCCCAATGAGCAGTTCTTC,CASSLGTGLPNEQFF
-,TRBJ1-2,TRBV4-3,-,TGCGCCAGCAGCCAAGACTGGTCCTCGGGTGGCTACACCTTC,CASSQDWSSGGYTF
-,TRBJ1-2,TRBV7-2,-,TGTGCCAGCAGCTTAGAGGGAAACAACTATGGCTACACCTTC,CASSLEGNNYGYTF
-,TRBJ1-2,TRBV7-6,-,TGTGCCAGCAGCCTCCTTCAAGAGGGAGGCTACACCTTC,CASSLLQEGGYTF
-,TRBJ1-1,TRBV18,-,TGTGCCAGCTCACCACCGGGAGGACGGAAGAACACTGAAGCTTTCTTT,CASSPPGGRKNTEAFF
few,TRBJ2-2,TRBV7-8,TRBD2,TGTGCCAGCAGCTCGCGGGAGGGAGACCGGGAGCTGTTTTTT,CASSSREGDRELFF
-,TRBJ1-2,TRBV7-9,-,TGTGCCAGCAGCTTGGGTGCAGGCTATGGCTACACCTTC,CASSLGAGYGYTF
-,TRBJ1-1,TRBV28,-,TGTGCCAGCAGTTCGAACACTGAAGCTTTCTTT,CASSSNTEAFF
-,TRBJ2-1,TRBV18,TRBD2,TGTGCCAGCTCACCACCGGCACTAGCGGGGGTCGAGCAGTTCTTC,CASSPPALAGVEQFF
-,TRBJ1-5,TRBV28,-,TGTGCCAGCATCCTTGGGGGTATAGTTAGCAATCAGCCCCAGCATTTT,CASILGGIVSNQPQHF
-,TRBJ1-2,TRBV6-5,-,TGTGCCAGCAGGCTGGATGGGACACATAATGGCTACACCTTC,CASRLDGTHNGYTF
once,TRBJ1-2,TRBV5-1,-,TGCGCCAGCAGTCCGGATCCGGCCCCCCCTATATCCTACACCTTC,CASSPDPAPPISYTF
-,TRBJ1-1,TRBV7-2,TRBD1,TGTGCCAGCAGCTCCCCCTTTGGGGGGACAGCGAACACTGAAGCTTTCTTT,CASSSPFGGTANTEAFF
-,TRBJ2-7,TRBV4-1,-,TGCGCCAGCAGCCAAGATTTTGGGCAGTCCTCCTACGAGCAGTACTTC,CASSQDFGQSSYEQYF
-,TRBJ2-5,TRBV27,TRBD1,TGTGCCAGCAGTTGGAAGGGACAGGGGGCGCGGGAGACCCAGTACTTC,CASSWKGQGARETQYF
-,TRBJ2-5,TRBV19,-,TGTGCCAGTAGTGTTGTAGGCGGCCAGGGTGAGACCCAGTACTTC,CASSVVGGQGETQYF